The 24 T cell receptor beta chains given below trace back to one sample, sequenced in a study of T cells after yellow fever vaccination. TCRdb re-analysed the 5' RACE reads in MiXCR, keeping a single row per CDR3 protein. Of about 300,000 distinct CDR3 sequences listed, approximately 10% were seen once; the top ten hold about 3.7%. The specimen comprised CD4+ T cells sorted from PBMCs, sampled 5 days after the yellow fever booster vaccination. The source is a man between 18 and 29 years old who received the YFV17D yellow fever vaccine.

CDR3 nucleotides: TGTGCCACCTCGATAGCTAGCTATGGCTACACCTTC. It specifies CATSIASYGYTF. The V call is TRBV12-3 or TRBV12-4, the J call TRBJ1-2; D not certain. With 10 bases removed from V and 4 bases from J, the gap between germline ends came to 13 bases. This CDR3 is 12 amino acids long.

This clonotype was seen at least ten times. V and J are TRBV7-8 and TRBJ2-7; D is unclear. V was cut by 5 bases and J by 1 base, with 12 bases left in between. Germline V gene sequence: CDR1 SGHVS, CDR2 FQNEAQ. The CDR3 is 14 residues long. The CDR3, as DNA: TGTGCCAGCAGCCCCCACGAAATTTCCTACGAGCAGTACGTC. Its translation is CASSPHEISYEQYV.

This clonotype has more than one count but fewer than ten. The chain combines TRBV7-9 with TRBJ2-7, with 10 nucleotides matching TRBD1. V was clipped by 0 bases and J by 0 bases; unmatched bases: 5. The CDR3 covers 17 residues. Germline V gives CDR1 SEHNR, CDR2 FQNEAQ (reference sequence). The CDR3 region is CASSLAVGQGSSYEQYF. CDR3 coding DNA: TGTGCCAGCAGCTTAGCGGTGGGACAGGGGAGCTCCTACGAGCAGTACTTC.

The chain links TRBV2 to TRBJ2-1, with TRBD2 identical over 7 bases. The CDR3 length is 14 residues. V dropped 4 bases and J dropped 4; count of bases not matched to a gene: 4. Per the germline V gene, CDR1 is SNHLY and CDR2 is FYNNEI. The chain's CDR3 is CASSVGRGYNEQFF. The CDR3 DNA follows: TGTGCCAGCAGTGTTGGGCGGGGGTACAATGAGCAGTTCTTC.

DNA of the CDR3: TGCGCCAGCAGCCAAGATAACAGCCCGAACACCGGGGAGCTGTTTTTT. Amino acids: CASSQDNSPNTGELFF. The V gene is TRBV4-3, the J gene TRBJ2-2, with D unresolved. The CDR3 totals 16 residues. Germline-derived CDR1 and CDR2 are LGHNA and YSLEER. V lost 0 bases and J 0 bases, leaving 8 bases between the germline ends.

This clonotype came up many times. V and J are TRBV5-1 and TRBJ2-5; D is possibly TRBD1 (5 bases). CDR3 length equals 13 residues. Germline V gene sequence: CDR1 SGHRS, CDR2 YFSETQ. Trimming stripped 0 bases from V and 3 bases from J, with 6 bases between. CDR3 loop: CASSLVGEETQYF. CDR3 DNA sequence: TGCGCCAGCAGCTTGGTAGGGGAAGAGACCCAGTACTTC.

The chain is built from TRBV12-3 or TRBV12-4 and TRBJ2-7; 8 bases map to TRBD2. V lost 5 bases, J lost 2 bases, and 11 bases stayed unmatched. The CDR3 has 16 amino acids. The CDR3 DNA reads TGTGCCAGCAGTGGGTTGCGGGGGGCCACCCCCTACGAGCAGTACTTC. Translation gives CASSGLRGATPYEQYF.

The chain joins TRBV12-3 or TRBV12-4 to TRBJ1-1; D is uncertain. The V end was cut by 3 bases, the J end by 2 bases, with 16 bases between. The CDR3 loop spans 16 amino acids. The CDR3 DNA follows: TGTGCCAGCAGTTTTGGGCCGGGTCGCATTAACACTGAAGCTTTCTTT. This encodes CASSFGPGRINTEAFF.

The chain has TRBV3-1 and TRBJ1-1, with D unclear. V lost 1 base and J 6 bases, leaving 6 bases between the germline ends. The CDR3 has 12 amino acids. Germline CDR1 LGHDT, CDR2 YNNKEL (reference sequence). CDR3 sequence: CASSQGGAEAFF. In DNA, the CDR3 is TGTGCCAGCAGCCAAGGGGGAGCTGAAGCTTTCTTT.

The chain links TRBV5-4 to TRBJ2-3; D is unresolved. The germline gives CDR1 SGHNT, CDR2 YYREEE (reference sequence). This CDR3 has 12 amino acids. Trimming shortened V by 1 base and J by 4 bases, and 4 bases separated the two germline ends. The CDR3 sequence: CASSLWPDTQYF. In DNA, the CDR3 is TGTGCCAGCAGCTTGTGGCCAGATACGCAGTATTTT. Full variable domain (rest looked up from reference TRBV5-4 and TRBJ2-3): ETGVTQSPTHLIKTRGQQVTLRCSSQSGHNTVSWYQQALGQGPQFIFQYYREEENGRGNFPPRFSGLQFPNYSSELNVNALELDDSALYLCASSLWPDTQYFGPGTRLTVL.

Many counts were recorded for this clonotype. The chain links TRBV5-1 to TRBJ2-6; D gene ambiguous. V lost 4 bases to trimming and J lost 0 bases, with 5 bases between them. CDR1 is SGHRS, CDR2 YFSETQ, per germline. The CDR3 covers 14 residues. The CDR3 DNA reads TGCGCCAGCAGCGCGGACTCTGGGGCCAACGTCCTGACTTTC. Protein product: CASSADSGANVLTF.

The CDR3 coding sequence is TGCGCCAGCAGCTTGGGCGACGGAGGGAGCACTGAAGCTTTCTTT. It codes for CASSLGDGGSTEAFF. V usage is TRBV5-1 and J usage is TRBJ1-1; D unresolved. The CDR3 has 15 residues. Trimming took 0 bases from V and 4 from J, leaving 13 bases between them. Germline V gene sequence: CDR1 SGHRS, CDR2 YFSETQ. Drawing the rest from reference TRBV5-1 and TRBJ1-1, the complete variable domain is KAGVTQTPRYLIKTRGQQVTLSCSPISGHRSVSWYQQTPGQGLQFLFEYFSETQRNKGNFPGRFSGRQFSNSRSEMNVSTLELGDSALYLCASSLGDGGSTEAFFGQGTRLTVV.

This clonotype was found a few times. The V and J genes are TRBV7-9 and TRBJ1-5; D possibly corresponds to TRBD1 (5 bases). V was pared by 3 bases and J by 4 bases, with 10 bases between. The CDR3 is 14 residues long. The germline V gene has CDR1 SEHNR and CDR2 FQNEAQ (reference sequence). The CDR3 DNA sequence: TGTGCCAGCAGCTTGGGGGGGAGGAATCAGCCCCAGCATTTT. Amino acids: CASSLGGRNQPQHF.

This chain uses TRBV29-1 with TRBJ1-3; D gene uncertain. Trimming removed 7 bases at V and 0 bases at J, with 4 bases between. The CDR3 length is 11 residues. Germline V CDR1 and CDR2: SQVTM, ANQGSEA. The CDR3 spells CSAHSGNTIYF. The CDR3 nucleotides are TGCAGCGCACACTCTGGAAACACCATATATTTT.

There are a few counts of this clonotype. The chain recombines TRBV29-1 with TRBJ1-1; D remains ambiguous. Trimming pared 7 bases from V and 4 bases from J, leaving 7 bases between. The CDR3 sequence is 10 residues long. CDR1 and CDR2 (germline): SQVTM, ANQGSEA. The CDR3: CSEGGTEAFF. The CDR3, as DNA: TGCAGCGAGGGAGGCACTGAAGCTTTCTTT.

This clonotype came up a few times. V usage is TRBV6-6 and J usage is TRBJ1-1; the D is unclear. The CDR3 totals 14 residues. V shed 7 bases and J shed 3 bases, with 15 bases lying between them. The germline gives CDR1 MNHNY, CDR2 SVGAGI (reference sequence). CDR3 in DNA: TGTGCCAGCACTCCTCGGAGGGCCGACACTGAAGCTTTCTTT. This codes for CASTPRRADTEAFF.

This clonotype was seen at least ten times. This chain connects TRBV10-3 to TRBJ2-3, with no clear D. The CDR3 has 13 amino acids. Germline V CDR1 and CDR2: ENHRY, SYGVKD. V lost 5 bases and J lost 6, with 12 bases in between. CDR3 sequence reads: CAISMTVEDTQYF. DNA for the CDR3: TGTGCCATCAGTATGACGGTGGAGGATACGCAGTATTTT.

The chain carries TRBV5-4 and TRBJ2-7, with TRBD1 matching 7 bases. This CDR3 is 15 amino acids long. The V and J ends lost 0 bases and 0 bases, in that order; junction bases with no gene match: 3. The germline V gene encodes CDR1 SGHNT and CDR2 YYREEE (reference sequence). The CDR3 is CASSLAGTVSYEQYV. The CDR3 DNA reads TGTGCCAGCAGCTTGGCCGGGACAGTCTCCTACGAGCAGTACGTC.

This clonotype was found a few times. This sequence joins TRBV27 and TRBJ1-2, with TRBD1 as a possible D gene (6 bases). Trimming stripped 9 bases from V and 8 bases from J, with 16 bases between. Germline lookup yields CDR1 MNHEY and CDR2 SMNVEV (reference sequence). The CDR3 runs to 12 residues. In nucleotides, the CDR3 is TGTGCCAGGAAGGGGGGACGCTACGGCTACACCTTC. It encodes CARKGGRYGYTF.

This clonotype was recorded at least ten times. The chain joins TRBV5-1 to TRBJ2-2; D is ambiguous. CDR3 length: 14 residues. With 0 bases removed from V and 3 bases from J, the gap between germline ends came to 6 bases. In germline, CDR1 is SGHRS, CDR2 YFSETQ. The CDR3 nucleotides are TGCGCCAGCAGCTTGGGGTTCCACACCGGGGAGCTGTTTTTT. It translates to CASSLGFHTGELFF.

The rearrangement links TRBV20-1 to TRBJ1-1, with TRBD1 as a possible D gene (6 bases). From germline, CDR1 is DFQATT and CDR2 SNEGSKA (reference sequence). This CDR3 is 14 amino acids long. The V end was cut by 1 base, the J end by 5 bases, with 14 bases between. CDR3 sequence (DNA): TGCAGTGCTAGAGGGGGGGCACAAGGGACTGAAGCTTTCTTT. The encoded protein is CSARGGAQGTEAFF.

The chain couples TRBV2 to TRBJ1-2; 12 bases agree with TRBD1. The CDR3 has 17 amino acids. Per germline, CDR1 SNHLY and CDR2 FYNNEI. With 9 bases clipped from V and 1 base from J, the junction kept 12 bases outside the gene matches. The CDR3 reads CASKATGTGGSNYGYTF. The CDR3 nucleotides are TGTGCCAGTAAAGCTACCGGGACAGGGGGCAGTAACTATGGCTACACCTTC.

The rearrangement links TRBV18 to TRBJ1-1; no clear D gene. This CDR3 has 11 amino acids. Trimming left V 2 bases short and J 6 bases short, with 4 bases between. Germline V gene data show CDR1 as KGHSH and CDR2 as LQKENI. The CDR3 DNA sequence: TGTGCCAGCTCACCAGGGGCTGAAGCTTTCTTT. Translating it yields CASSPGAEAFF.

The gene calls are TRBV11-2 and TRBJ2-7, with a weak D call TRBD2 (5 bases). There are 15 residues in the CDR3. The germline V gene encodes CDR1 SGHAT and CDR2 FQNNGV. V lost 2 bases and J 0 bases, leaving 11 bases between the germline ends. In DNA, the CDR3 is TGTGCCAGCAGCTTATTCGGGGTGAGCTCCTACGAGCAGTACTTC. Its translation: CASSLFGVSSYEQYF.